These 26 T cell receptor beta chains came from one sample sequenced in a study of CD8 T cells in ankylosing spondylitis. TCRdb processed the 5' RACE reads anew with MiXCR; each CDR3 protein has one entry. The sample has 30,000 to 45,000 distinct CDR3 sequences, approximately 15% seen once. Sequencing used blood. These receptors were obtained from a male donor with ankylosing spondylitis or in good health (not recorded which).

This clonotype was recorded at least ten times. The chain recombines TRBV20-1 with TRBJ1-1, with 8 bases identical to TRBD1. V was clipped by 3 bases and J by 6 bases; unmatched bases: 9. Germline V CDR1 and CDR2: DFQATT, SNEGSKA (reference sequence). The CDR3 is made up of 14 amino acids. CDR3 coding DNA: TGCAGTGCTAGGGGACAGGTCAGGGTTTCTGAAGCTTTCTTT. Protein: CSARGQVRVSEAFF.

This clonotype has only a few counts. V is TRBV6-2 or TRBV6-3 and J is TRBJ2-5, with D hard to call. The germline CDR1 and CDR2 sequences are MNHEY and SVGEGT. This CDR3 has 11 amino acids. Trimming cost V 3 bases and J 3 bases, with 2 bases left between them. The CDR3 loop reads CASSYKETQYF. CDR3 coding DNA: TGTGCCAGCAGTTATAAAGAGACCCAGTACTTC.

This clonotype was seen at least ten times. The chain has TRBV12-3 or TRBV12-4 and TRBJ1-4, with TRBD1 matching over 10 bases. The V gene end was trimmed by 6 bases and the J gene end by 2 bases; junction bases not matched to a gene: 3. This CDR3 comprises 15 residues. CDR3 amino acids: CASREGQGTNEKLFF. For the CDR3, the DNA is TGTGCCAGCAGGGAGGGACAGGGGACTAATGAAAAACTGTTTTTT.

V is TRBV3-1 and J is TRBJ1-4; maybe TRBD1 (5 bases). V was trimmed by 2 bases and J by 0 bases, leaving 7 bases between them. Germline CDR1 is LGHDT and CDR2 is YNNKEL (reference sequence). The CDR3 totals 15 residues. Here the CDR3 DNA reads TGTGCCAGCAGCCAACGGGGCGCAACTAATGAAAAACTGTTTTTT. Its translation is CASSQRGATNEKLFF.

This chain uses TRBV6-5 with TRBJ1-4, with D tentatively TRBD1 (6 bases). Germline V gene lookup returns CDR1 MNHEY and CDR2 SVGAGI. The CDR3 extends over 14 amino acids. V was cut by 4 bases and J by 11 bases, with 17 bases left in between. The CDR3 spells CASSSKYRAEKLFF. The DNA for the CDR3 is TGTGCCAGCAGTTCGAAATACAGGGCTGAGAAACTGTTTTTT.

On this clonotype itself: At one end, the junction sequence differs from germline, possibly due to a read error. The V call is TRBV7-7, the J call TRBJ2-2, with D tentatively TRBD1 (6 bases). CDR1 is SSHAT and CDR2 is FNYEAQ in the germline V gene (reference sequence). The CDR3 is 14 residues long. CDR3 nucleotide sequence: TGTGCTAGCAGCACTGGACAGATCACCGGGGAGCTGTTTTTT. Protein sequence: CASSTGQITGELFF.

The J gene is TRBJ2-2, the V gene TRBV6-2 or TRBV6-3, with 8 nucleotides matching TRBD1. With V trimmed by 6 bases and J by 1 base, 4 bases remained unmatched. Germline-derived CDR1 and CDR2 are MNHEY and SVGEGT. The CDR3 loop spans 15 amino acids. CDR3 coding DNA: TGTGCCAGCAGGATCGGGACAGGGAACACCGGGGAGCTGTTTTTT. This codes for CASRIGTGNTGELFF.

The rearrangement links TRBV29-1 to TRBJ1-4; 8 bases fit TRBD1. This CDR3 contains 12 residues. Germline-derived CDR1 and CDR2 are SQVTM and ANQGSEA. V lost 7 bases, J lost 8 bases, and 6 bases stayed unmatched. Here the CDR3 DNA reads TGCAGCGCCGGACAGGGCACGGAAAAACTGTTTTTT. Amino acid sequence: CSAGQGTEKLFF. Looking up the rest from reference TRBV29-1 and TRBJ1-4 gives the full variable domain: SAVISQKPSRDICQRGTSLTIQCQVDSQVTMMFWYRQQPGQSLTLIATANQGSEATYESGFVIDKFPISRPNLTFSTLTVSNMSPEDSSIYLCSAGQGTEKLFFGSGTQLSVL.

The chain couples TRBV27 to TRBJ1-4; D is uncertain. V lost 0 bases and J lost 16, with 18 bases in between. CDR1 and CDR2 from the germline V gene are MNHEY and SMNVEV (reference sequence). The CDR3 sequence is 14 residues long. In DNA, the CDR3 is TGTGCCAGCAGTTTATCTCCGAGGTCTAAAAGATGGTTTTTT. Translation gives CASSLSPRSKRWFF.

V usage is TRBV15 and J usage is TRBJ2-5; D is unclear. Germline lookup yields CDR1 LNHNV and CDR2 YYDKDF (reference sequence). This CDR3 contains 14 residues. V was trimmed by 0 bases and J by 6 bases, leaving 11 bases between them. The CDR3 DNA reads as TGTGCCACCAGCAGAGATCTAGGGTTGCAGACCCAGTACTTC. Its translation: CATSRDLGLQTQYF. Supplemented by reference TRBV15 and TRBJ2-5, the full variable domain reads DAMVIQNPRYQVTQFGKPVTLSCSQTLNHNVMYWYQQKSSQAPKLLFHYYDKDFNNEADTPDNFQSRRPNTSFCFLDIRSPGLGDTAMYLCATSRDLGLQTQYFGPGTRLLVL.

The genes are TRBV20-1 and TRBJ1-5; no clear D gene. The germline V and J ends were trimmed by 2 bases and 3 bases, with 11 bases remaining between them. The CDR3 totals 14 residues. Germline V gene sequence: CDR1 DFQATT, CDR2 SNEGSKA (reference sequence). The CDR3 DNA reads as TGCAGTGCTAGACGCCAGCTTTTCAATCAGCCCCAGCATTTT. It translates to CSARRQLFNQPQHF.

Many counts were recorded for this clonotype. The chain couples TRBV20-1 to TRBJ2-1; 8 nucleotides match TRBD2. The CDR3 extends over 15 amino acids. Per the germline V gene, CDR1 is DFQATT and CDR2 is SNEGSKA (reference sequence). The J segment lost 9 bases and the V segment lost 1 base, leaving 11 bases of the junction unmatched. CDR3 in amino acids: CSARGSQRELVEQFF. The CDR3 DNA is TGCAGTGCTAGAGGGTCCCAGCGGGAGCTTGTTGAGCAGTTCTTC.

This clonotype was seen ten or more times. The rearrangement links TRBV12-3 or TRBV12-4 to TRBJ2-1, with D perhaps given as TRBD1 or TRBD2 (5 bases each). This CDR3 is 12 amino acids long. Trimming took 4 bases from V and 6 from J, leaving 7 bases between them. CDR3 region: CASSSGGNEQFF. DNA of the CDR3: TGTGCCAGCAGTTCTGGGGGCAATGAGCAGTTCTTC.

This clonotype was counted many times. V is TRBV12-3 or TRBV12-4 and J is TRBJ2-5; 9 positions match TRBD1. V shed 6 bases, J shed 6 bases, and the junction held 11 bases outside the gene matches. The CDR3 runs 15 residues. CDR3 region: CASSSIGQGLKTQYF. The CDR3 bases are TGTGCCAGCAGCTCAATCGGACAGGGGTTGAAGACCCAGTACTTC.

This chain uses TRBV28 with TRBJ2-1; 9 nucleotides agree with TRBD1. The germline V gene encodes CDR1 MDHEN and CDR2 SYDVKM. This CDR3 region has 15 residues. After removal of 5 bases from V and 4 bases from J, the junction contained 6 bases not matched to a gene. CDR3 in amino acids: CASSRRDRVYNEQFF. In DNA form, the CDR3 reads TGTGCCAGCAGTCGCCGGGACAGGGTGTACAATGAGCAGTTCTTC.

This clonotype turned up a few times. J is TRBJ2-1 and V is TRBV25-1, with D possibly being TRBD2 (6 bases). This CDR3 spans 13 amino acids. Germline-derived CDR1 and CDR2 are MGHDK and SYGVNS. Trimming left V 7 bases short and J 8 bases short, with 15 bases between. CDR3 sequence: CASNGLASDEQFF. For the CDR3, the DNA is TGTGCCAGCAATGGGCTAGCGTCAGATGAGCAGTTCTTC.

This clonotype was detected only a few times. The chain carries TRBV21-1 and TRBJ2-2; the D segment call TRBD2 is taken from the table without a DNA check. TRBV21-1 is labeled a pseudogene. The CDR3 covers 15 residues. CDR3 sequence (DNA): TGTGCCAGCAGTACGATGCGGGGGAACACCGGGGAGCTGTTTTTT. Its protein product is CASSTMRGNTGELFF.

The chain joins TRBV14 to TRBJ2-5; 13 bases align to TRBD2. V trimming: 2 bases; J trimming: 4 bases; junction bases outside the gene matches: 1. The CDR3 has 15 amino acids. CDR1 and CDR2 (germline): SGHDN, FVKESK. CDR3 sequence: CASSQRLAGGETQYF. The CDR3 DNA reads as TGTGCCAGCAGCCAACGACTAGCGGGGGGAGAGACCCAGTACTTC.

The chain joins TRBV10-3 to TRBJ2-3, with D hard to call. Germline assignment: CDR1 ENHRY and CDR2 SYGVKD. Trimming removed 7 bases from V and 0 bases from J, with 11 bases in between. The CDR3 length is 14 residues. The CDR3 reads CAITSALSTDTQYF. The CDR3 region has the DNA TGTGCCATCACCAGCGCACTGAGCACAGATACGCAGTATTTT.

The chain recombines TRBV7-2 with TRBJ2-4; D perhaps matches TRBD1 (6 bases). CDR3 length: 13 amino acids. V was clipped by 3 bases and J by 7 bases, with 10 bases between them. CDR1 is SGHTA, CDR2 FQGNSA, per germline. The CDR3 sequence is CASSFRDMNIQYF. CDR3 nucleotide sequence: TGTGCCAGCAGCTTCCGGGACATGAACATTCAGTACTTC.

The V gene is TRBV20-1, the J gene TRBJ2-3; TRBD2 matches at 9 bases. This CDR3 spans 15 amino acids. Unmatched junction bases numbered 4, after V lost 1 base and J lost 2 bases. Germline CDR1 reads DFQATT; CDR2 reads SNEGSKA (reference sequence). The CDR3 sequence: CSARGGGAHTDTQYF. CDR3 sequence (DNA): TGCAGTGCTAGAGGCGGGGGGGCCCACACAGATACGCAGTATTTT.

The chain links TRBV3-1 to TRBJ2-2, with unresolved D. CDR3 length: 12 amino acids. Germline assignment: CDR1 LGHDT and CDR2 YNNKEL (reference sequence). V lost 3 bases, J lost 7 bases, and 6 bases lay in between. DNA of the CDR3: TGTGCCAGCAGCCAGATGTACGGGGAGCTGTTTTTT. This codes for CASSQMYGELFF.

This clonotype was counted a few times. V and J are TRBV12-3 or TRBV12-4 and TRBJ2-5; unclear D gene. V was trimmed by 3 bases and J by 6 bases, leaving 14 bases between them. The CDR3 totals 14 residues. CDR3 loop: CASSFGPVEKTQYF. DNA of the CDR3: TGTGCCAGCAGTTTTGGGCCAGTGGAAAAGACCCAGTACTTC.

This clonotype was found a few times. The chain carries TRBV5-5 and TRBJ2-1; 9 bases are shared with TRBD2. The junction had 14 bases not matched to a gene; V was cut back by 4 bases and J by 6 bases. This CDR3 is built from 17 residues. CDR1 is SGHKS and CDR2 is YYEKEE in the germline V gene (reference sequence). The CDR3 here is CASSPTPAREGSNEQFF. The DNA of the CDR3 is TGTGCCAGCAGCCCTACCCCCGCGCGGGAGGGGAGCAATGAGCAGTTCTTC.

The chain combines TRBV29-1 with TRBJ2-5; D call uncertain. CDR1 is SQVTM, CDR2 ANQGSEA, per germline. The CDR3 loop spans 12 amino acids. V lost 3 bases and J lost 0, with 5 bases in between. In DNA, the CDR3 is TGCAGCGTTGAGGGGTACCAAGAGACCCAGTACTTC. Amino acid sequence: CSVEGYQETQYF.

This clonotype is labeled as medium-sized. The rearrangement uses TRBV27 and TRBJ2-1; D is undetermined. V lost 2 bases, J lost 5 bases, and 7 bases lay in between. The CDR3 consists of 13 residues. Germline V gene sequence: CDR1 MNHEY, CDR2 SMNVEV (reference sequence). CDR3 residues: CASSLRANNEQFF. In DNA form, the CDR3 reads TGTGCCAGCAGTTTACGGGCAAACAATGAGCAGTTCTTC.